The 17 T cell receptor beta chains reported below all come from one sample, sequenced in a study of blood T cell repertoires in COVID-19. Generated by immunoSEQ multiplex PCR, the TCRdb table keeps only in-frame clones and is missing some. Among tens of thousands of clones, around four fifths were seen once, and the ten largest hold 12%. Sequencing input: peripheral blood. These receptors came from a human donor in a cohort sampled during active COVID-19.

The chain recombines TRBV24-1 with TRBJ1-2; TRBD1 matches 8 bases. The CDR3 totals 13 residues. J lost 7 bases, V lost 0 bases, and 0 bases had no gene match. Germline-derived CDR1 and CDR2 are KGHDR and SFDVKD. The chain's CDR3 is CATSDLDRGGYTF. The CDR3, as DNA: TGTGCCACCAGTGATTTGGACAGGGGTGGCTACACCTTC.

This chain links TRBV11-2 with TRBJ1-6; 8 bases line up with TRBD1. The CDR3 runs to 16 residues. CDR1 is SGHAT, CDR2 FQNNGV, per germline. Unmatched junction bases numbered 6, after V lost 2 bases and J lost 6 bases. CDR3 loop: CASSLRTGPLNSPLHF. Here the CDR3 DNA reads TGTGCCAGCAGCTTACGGACAGGGCCCCTTAATTCACCCCTCCACTTT.

The rearrangement links TRBV1 to TRBJ2-7; the table gives TRBD2 as D, unverified against the DNA. TRBV1 is designated a pseudogene. The CDR3 covers 15 residues. DNA for the CDR3: TGCACCAGCCGACTAACTAGCGGGGACTCCTACGAGCAGTACTTC. Its protein product is CTSRLTSGDSYEQYF.

This sequence joins TRBV27 and TRBJ2-7, with 8 nucleotides matching TRBD2. The V gene end was trimmed by 9 bases and the J gene end by 5 bases; junction bases not matched to a gene: 12. This CDR3 spans 14 amino acids. The germline V gene encodes CDR1 MNHEY and CDR2 SMNVEV (reference sequence). CDR3 nucleotide sequence: TGTGCCAGTTCGACTAGCGTCCCCTTGAACGAGCAGTACTTC. Translation: CASSTSVPLNEQYF.

This clone is medium-sized within its sample. The gene calls are TRBV2 and TRBJ2-7, with TRBD2 matching 10 bases. This CDR3 contains 13 residues. In germline, CDR1 is SNHLY, CDR2 FYNNEI. J gave up 5 bases and V 7 bases, and 5 bases lay outside the gene matches. CDR3 nucleotides: TGTGCCAGCATCGGTCTAGCGGGGGACGAGCAGTACTTC. Amino acids: CASIGLAGDEQYF.

The rearrangement links TRBV24-1 to TRBJ2-7; D remains unclear. CDR1 is KGHDR, CDR2 SFDVKD, per germline. CDR3 length: 16 amino acids. V dropped 0 bases and J dropped 1 base, with 12 bases sitting between them. The CDR3 is CATSDLEQLPSYEQYF. The CDR3 DNA sequence: TGTGCCACCAGTGATTTGGAACAGCTTCCGTCCTACGAGCAGTACTTC.

In this sample, this clone turned up once. The genes are TRBV7-6 and TRBJ1-4, with 7 bases matching TRBD1. V shed 1 base, J shed 5 bases, and the junction held 10 bases outside the gene matches. The germline CDR1 and CDR2 sequences are SGHVS and FNYEAQ. This CDR3 spans 17 amino acids. For the CDR3, the DNA is TGTGCCAGCAGCTTAGGTGGGGGACAGAACCCGAATGAAAAACTGTTTTTT. Translation gives CASSLGGGQNPNEKLFF. Full variable domain (rest looked up from reference TRBV7-6 and TRBJ1-4): GAGVSQSPRYKVTKRGQDVALRCDPISGHVSLYWYRQALGQGPEFLTYFNYEAQQDKSGLPNDRFSAERPEGSISTLTIQRTEQRDSAMYRCASSLGGGQNPNEKLFFGSGTQLSVL.

The CDR3 spells CASSYGTSGGADTQYF. The CDR3 DNA follows: TGTGCCAGCAGTTACGGAACTAGCGGGGGGGCAGATACGCAGTATTTT. The chain couples TRBV6-2 or TRBV6-3 to TRBJ2-3; 13 positions agree with TRBD2. The CDR3 loop spans 16 amino acids. Looked up from germline, CDR1 is MNHEY and CDR2 is SVGEGT. J was trimmed by 4 bases and V by 2 bases; bases with no gene match: 3.

In the case of this clone: One end of the junction varies from germline; a read error may be responsible. The rearrangement links TRBV7-7 to TRBJ2-1, with a possible D match to TRBD1 (6 bases). Germline V lookup: CDR1 SSHAT, CDR2 FNYEAQ (reference sequence). CDR3 length: 13 amino acids. The CDR3 sequence is CASSPGQHNEQFF. In DNA form, the CDR3 reads TGTGCTAGCAGCCCGGGACAACACAATGAGCAGTTCTTC.

The chain couples TRBV7-9 to TRBJ2-3; unclear D gene. V was pared by 5 bases and J by 7 bases, with 7 bases between. The CDR3 runs 11 residues. CDR1 and CDR2 from the germline V gene are SEHNR and FQNEAQ (reference sequence). CDR3 nucleotides: TGTGCCAGCAGCGCACAATATACGCAGTATTTT. As protein: CASSAQYTQYF.

The chain has TRBV10-3 and TRBJ2-7; maybe TRBD2 (7 bases). CDR1 is ENHRY, CDR2 SYGVKD, per germline. V was trimmed by 0 bases and J by 4 bases, leaving 13 bases between them. The CDR3 is 15 residues long. DNA of the CDR3: TGTGCCATCAGTGAGTCGTTACAGGGAGGGTACGAGCAGTACTTC. It specifies CAISESLQGGYEQYF.

A note on this clone: Distinct nucleotide sequences in the sample also encode this CDR3. V and J are TRBV6-1 and TRBJ2-1; the D gene is possibly TRBD2 (5 bases). The CDR3 consists of 15 residues. From germline, CDR1 is MNHNS and CDR2 SASEGT. V lost 0 bases and J 1 base, leaving 7 bases between the germline ends. The CDR3 region has the DNA TGTGCCAGCAGTGAAGCGGGCGGGTCCTACAATGAGCAGTTCTTC. Translating gives CASSEAGGSYNEQFF.

This chain links TRBV7-9 with TRBJ2-7, with D perhaps matching TRBD1 (6 bases). The CDR3 runs to 14 residues. The V end was cut by 5 bases, the J end by 4 bases, with 15 bases between. Germline V lookup: CDR1 SEHNR, CDR2 FQNEAQ (reference sequence). DNA for the CDR3: TGTGCCAGCAGCCCAAGGACAGCAGTATACGAGCAGTACTTC. Its translation is CASSPRTAVYEQYF.

The rearrangement links TRBV6-5 to TRBJ1-4; D gene uncertain. Germline CDR1 MNHEY, CDR2 SVGAGI. The CDR3 consists of 14 residues. The V end was cut by 6 bases, the J end by 8 bases, with 16 bases between. Written as DNA, the CDR3 is TGTGCCAGCAGCGATCGTTTAGAGCCGGAAAAACTGTTTTTT. The encoded protein is CASSDRLEPEKLFF.

This clone was recorded only once. The DNA for the CDR3 is TGCGCCAGCAGCCCAAGGGGAAGTGGCGAAAAACTGTTTTTT. It codes for CASSPRGSGEKLFF. The chain joins TRBV4-3 to TRBJ1-4; D perhaps matches TRBD1 (5 bases). CDR1 and CDR2 from the germline V gene are LGHNA and YSLEER. V lost 4 bases, J lost 8 bases, and 14 bases lay in between. The CDR3 has 14 amino acids.

Only one count was recorded for this clone. CDR3 region: CASSSPTSGGPGRELFF. The DNA of the CDR3 is TGTGCCAGCAGCTCTCCCACTAGCGGGGGCCCCGGTCGAGAGCTGTTTTTT. The chain recombines TRBV9 with TRBJ2-2, with 11 bases matching TRBD2. The CDR3 is 17 amino acids. CDR1 is SGDLS and CDR2 is YYNGEE in the germline V gene. Losses at the gene ends were 4 bases for V and 11 bases for J; bases not matched to a gene: 16.

V is TRBV19 and J is TRBJ1-4; 7 bases are shared with TRBD1. The CDR3 spans 16 residues. In germline, CDR1 is LNHDA, CDR2 SQIVND (reference sequence). The trim removed 7 bases at V and 1 base at J, leaving 9 bases unmatched. CDR3 loop: CASTEGDSLTNEKLFF. The CDR3 nucleotides are TGTGCCAGTACGGAGGGGGACAGTTTAACTAATGAAAAACTGTTTTTT.